This passage covers 2 T cell receptor beta chains from one sample sequenced in a study of early T cells in non-severe SARS-CoV-2 infection. A single record per CDR3 protein comes from TCRdb applying MiXCR to the 5' RACE reads. The data contain 50,000 or so distinct CDR3 sequences, 10% to 15% of them singletons. Sequencing was performed on whole blood. The receptor source for this set is an adult who was a healthcare worker with PCR-confirmed SARS-CoV-2 infection or an uninfected control (not recorded which).

There are many counts of this clonotype. This rearrangement joins TRBV28 to TRBJ1-6; a weak D match, TRBD1 (5 bases). The CDR3 is 15 amino acids. V lost 6 bases to trimming and J lost 11 bases, with 20 bases between them. Germline values: CDR1 MDHEN, CDR2 SYDVKM. The CDR3 sequence: CASSLIRGTRTPLHF. In nucleotides, the CDR3 is TGTGCCAGCAGCCTGATACGTGGGACGAGGACACCCCTCCACTTT.

The chain uses TRBV7-8 and TRBJ1-5; no reliable D call. The CDR3 is 14 residues long. Trimming shortened V by 3 bases and J by 0 bases, and 6 bases separated the two germline ends. Germline V lookup: CDR1 SGHVS, CDR2 FQNEAQ. The CDR3 loop reads CASSLYGSNQPQHF. The DNA of the CDR3 is TGTGCCAGCAGCTTGTACGGTAGCAATCAGCCCCAGCATTTT. Together with reference TRBV7-8 and TRBJ1-5, the CDR3 gives the full variable domain: GAGVSQSPRYKVAKRGQDVALRCDPISGHVSLFWYQQALGQGPEFLTYFQNEAQLDKSGLPSDRFFAERPEGSVSTLKIQRTQQEDSAVYLCASSLYGSNQPQHFGDGTRLSIL.